Below, 17 T cell receptor beta chains from the same sample are listed, as sequenced in a study of post-analysis software for immune sequencing data. Whole-study findings and limits: About 5 TRBV segments were more frequent in patients than controls; TRBV5-6, TRBV5-1 and TRBV20-1 belonged to this group.

These receptors lack a known antigen. cDNA libraries of TCR beta carried unique molecular identifiers. MiXCR was run by TCRdb on the PCR reads, yielding one entry per CDR3 protein. The repertoire holds about 380,000 distinct CDR3 sequences, with less than 35% as singletons. Sequences were obtained from blood. These receptor sequences come from a girl aged 10 to 17 with multiple sclerosis.

This clonotype was observed a few times. CDR3 region: CASSVPGGLREKLFF. CDR3 in DNA: TGTGCCAGCAGTGTACCCGGGGGCCTGCGCGAAAAACTGTTTTTT. This chain uses TRBV6-2 or TRBV6-3 with TRBJ1-4; D is perhaps TRBD1 (6 bases). The germline gives CDR1 MNHEY, CDR2 SVGEGT. CDR3 length: 15 amino acids. The V gene lost 5 bases and the J gene lost 8 bases, with 18 bases spanning the gap.

The CDR3 is CASSPGRGLLAFF. CDR3 DNA: TGTGCCAGCAGCCCCGGCAGGGGGCTTTTAGCTTTCTTT. The rearrangement joins TRBV11-2 to TRBJ1-1; 8 nucleotides line up with TRBD1. Germline values: CDR1 SGHAT, CDR2 FQNNGV. V shed 5 bases, J shed 10 bases, and the junction held 9 bases outside the gene matches. The CDR3 is 13 amino acids.

The genes are TRBV18 and TRBJ1-1, with 8 bases lining up with TRBD1. Germline values: CDR1 KGHSH, CDR2 LQKENI. With V trimmed by 4 bases and J by 4 bases, 11 bases remained unmatched. The CDR3 loop spans 16 amino acids. The CDR3 protein is CASSLGRGQVGTEAFF. The CDR3 coding sequence is TGTGCCAGCTCACTGGGCAGGGGGCAGGTGGGCACTGAAGCTTTCTTT.

This clonotype occurred a few times. One end of the junction fails to match germline, which may point to a read error. The gene calls are TRBV4-1 and TRBJ2-1; 8 positions match TRBD1. Germline V gene lookup returns CDR1 MGHRA and CDR2 YSYEKL. The CDR3 consists of 16 residues. CDR3 amino acids: CASSQERGTGWNEQFF. CDR3 coding DNA: TGCGCCAGCAGTCAAGAACGAGGGACAGGCTGGAATGAGCAGTTCTTC.

This clonotype was counted ten times or more. The chain joins TRBV7-6 to TRBJ2-1; TRBD1 might be the D (8 bases). Germline lookup yields CDR1 SGHVS and CDR2 FNYEAQ. The CDR3 is made up of 15 amino acids. The V end was cut by 5 bases, the J end by 4 bases, with 15 bases between. The CDR3 loop is CASSRTGGAYNEQFF. CDR3 coding DNA: TGTGCCAGCAGCCGTACAGGGGGGGCTTACAATGAGCAGTTCTTC.

The chain links TRBV12-3 or TRBV12-4 to TRBJ1-4; 8 bases are shared with TRBD1. The CDR3 has 14 residues. V dropped 3 bases and J dropped 8; count of bases not matched to a gene: 5. CDR3 region: CASSLSGTGEKLFF. The CDR3 DNA reads as TGTGCCAGCAGTTTGTCCGGGACAGGCGAAAAACTGTTTTTT.

This chain connects TRBV12-3 or TRBV12-4 to TRBJ1-5; possibly TRBD1 for D (5 bases). The CDR3 length is 13 residues. V shed 6 bases and J shed 4 bases, with 10 bases lying between them. CDR3 sequence reads: CASRLRENQPQHF. The CDR3 DNA follows: TGTGCCAGCAGACTCAGGGAAAATCAGCCCCAGCATTTT.

The chain is built from TRBV7-2 and TRBJ2-3; D uncertain. Trimming removed 5 bases at V and 2 bases at J, with 5 bases between. Germline CDR1 SGHTA, CDR2 FQGNSA. The CDR3 totals 12 residues. The CDR3 bases are TGTGCCAGCAGCGCCTTCACAGATACGCAGTATTTT. Protein: CASSAFTDTQYF. The whole variable domain, filled in from reference TRBV7-2 and TRBJ2-3, reads GAGVSQSPSNKVTEKGKDVELRCDPISGHTALYWYRQSLGQGLEFLIYFQGNSAPDKSGLPSDRFSAERTGGSVSTLTIQRTQQEDSAVYLCASSAFTDTQYFGPGTRLTVL.

This rearrangement joins TRBV20-1 to TRBJ1-2; 9 positions match TRBD1. Germline assignment: CDR1 DFQATT and CDR2 SNEGSKA (reference sequence). The CDR3 sequence is 12 residues long. The J segment lost 8 bases and the V segment lost 5 bases, leaving 6 bases of the junction unmatched. Here the CDR3 DNA reads TGCAGTGCTGTACAGGGGGCTATCGGCTACACCTTC. Protein: CSAVQGAIGYTF.

The CDR3 nucleotides are TGCAGCGTTGAAGCTAGTAGCGGGGGGTATCTTGAGCAGTTCTTC. Amino acid sequence: CSVEASSGGYLEQFF. J is TRBJ2-1 and V is TRBV29-1, with TRBD2 matching over 10 bases. V was pared by 1 base and J by 9 bases, with 9 bases of the junction left unmatched. CDR1 is SQVTM, CDR2 ANQGSEA, per germline. The CDR3 covers 15 residues.

This clonotype was counted a few times. This chain uses TRBV10-3 with TRBJ2-3; 8 bases line up with TRBD1. The CDR3 has 13 residues. V lost 11 bases to trimming and J lost 0 bases; unmatched junction nucleotides: 4. Germline lookup yields CDR1 ENHRY and CDR2 SYGVKD. The CDR3 sequence is CALRDRSTDTQYF. The CDR3 DNA follows: TGTGCCCTCCGGGACAGGAGCACAGATACGCAGTATTTT.

There are many counts of this clonotype. This chain uses TRBV6-5 with TRBJ2-3; tentative D call: TRBD2 (5 bases). Germline V lookup: CDR1 MNHEY, CDR2 SVGAGI. Trimming removed 0 bases from V and 12 bases from J, with 10 bases in between. The CDR3 is 12 amino acids. The CDR3 DNA follows: TGTGCCAGCAGTTACTCCGGAGGCCTCCAGTATTTT. This sequence encodes CASSYSGGLQYF.

The chain uses TRBV12-3 or TRBV12-4 and TRBJ1-1, with no clear D. The CDR3 sequence is 16 residues long. V was clipped by 3 bases and J by 3 bases, with 17 bases between them. This CDR3 reads CASSLNMMGGDTEAFF. In nucleotides, the CDR3 is TGTGCCAGCAGTTTGAATATGATGGGAGGAGACACTGAAGCTTTCTTT.

The genes are TRBV24-1 and TRBJ1-4; a weak D match, TRBD1 (5 bases). The CDR3 sequence is 16 residues long. Germline CDR1 KGHDR, CDR2 SFDVKD. The V end lost 4 bases, the J end lost 4 bases, and 15 bases lay between the germline ends. CDR3 sequence: CATSEGGGEFNEKLFF. The CDR3 DNA reads as TGTGCCACCAGTGAAGGAGGAGGGGAATTTAATGAAAAACTGTTTTTT.

This clonotype was picked up a small number of times. The chain links TRBV27 to TRBJ2-7, with D perhaps TRBD1 (6 bases). Germline CDR1 MNHEY, CDR2 SMNVEV (reference sequence). The CDR3 extends over 15 amino acids. Between the trimmed V and J ends, which lost 5 bases and 0 bases, there was a span of 14 bases. This CDR3 reads CASSTSPQGSYEQYF. CDR3 DNA sequence: TGTGCCAGCAGTACCTCCCCACAGGGCTCCTACGAGCAGTACTTC.

The genes are TRBV16 and TRBJ2-4, with D uncertain. V shed 0 bases and J shed 5 bases, with 5 bases lying between them. The CDR3 has 13 amino acids. Germline V gene data show CDR1 as KGHSY and CDR2 as FQNENV. Here the CDR3 reads CASSQSRENIQYF. For the CDR3, the DNA is TGTGCCAGCAGCCAATCTCGGGAAAACATTCAGTACTTC. The complete variable domain, with remaining parts taken from reference TRBV16 and TRBJ2-4, reads GEEVAQTPKHLVRGEGQKAKLYCAPIKGHSYVFWYQQVLKNEFKFLISFQNENVFDETGMPKERFSAKCLPNSPCSLEIQATKLEDSAVYFCASSQSRENIQYFGAGTRLSVL.

The chain couples TRBV5-1 to TRBJ2-1, with D possibly matching TRBD2 (6 bases). The CDR3 totals 16 residues. Trimming removed 2 bases at V and 0 bases at J, with 12 bases between. Germline CDR1 is SGHRS and CDR2 is YFSETQ. CDR3 protein: CASSFGSGSSYNEQFF. The CDR3, as DNA: TGCGCCAGCAGCTTTGGATCCGGGAGCTCCTACAATGAGCAGTTCTTC.